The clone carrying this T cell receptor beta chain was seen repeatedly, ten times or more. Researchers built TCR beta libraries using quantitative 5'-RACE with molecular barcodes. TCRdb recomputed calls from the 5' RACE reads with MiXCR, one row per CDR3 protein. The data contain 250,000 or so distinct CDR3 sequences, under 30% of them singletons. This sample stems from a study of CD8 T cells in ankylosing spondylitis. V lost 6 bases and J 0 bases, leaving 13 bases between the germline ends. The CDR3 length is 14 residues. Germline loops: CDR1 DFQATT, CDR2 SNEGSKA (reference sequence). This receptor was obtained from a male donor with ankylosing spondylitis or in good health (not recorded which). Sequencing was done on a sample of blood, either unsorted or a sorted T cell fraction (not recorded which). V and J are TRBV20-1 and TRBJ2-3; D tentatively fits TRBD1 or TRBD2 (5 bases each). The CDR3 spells CSALRDPSTDTQYF. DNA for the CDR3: TGCAGTGCCCTCCGGGACCCAAGCACAGATACGCAGTATTTT.